A single sample is the source of the 24 T cell receptor beta chains below, sequenced in a study of regulatory T cells in long-lasting Graves disease. Time point reported: newly diagnosed GD, antithyroid drugs for less than 3 months. The TCR library used RNA extracted from PBMCs. Construction of the TCR beta libraries employed iRepertoire HTBI primers in conjunction with Arm-PCR of CDR3 regions. MiXCR, run by TCRdb on the multiplex PCR reads, gives a single entry per CDR3 protein. The data show hundreds of thousands of distinct CDR3 sequences, with less than 15% seen just once and roughly 10% held by the top ten. In addition, the sample was reused for a study of T cells in Graves' hyperthyroidism and ophthalmopathy.

This sample comprised peripheral blood mononuclear cells (PBMCs), obtained at new diagnosis, from a patient treated with antithyroid drugs. Receptors were obtained from a man younger than 45 with Graves disease.

In its sample, this clonotype was seen many times. The rearrangement joins TRBV12-3 or TRBV12-4 to TRBJ2-2; 13 positions agree with TRBD2. With V trimmed by 6 bases and J by 1 base, 8 bases remained unmatched. The CDR3 totals 18 residues. The CDR3, as DNA: TGTGCCAGCAGCCGAGGGACTAGCGGGACCGTGAACACCGGGGAGCTGTTTTTT. It is translated as CASSRGTSGTVNTGELFF.

This clonotype was counted many times. This chain joins TRBV7-9 and TRBJ2-1; 9 nucleotides agree with TRBD2. Germline V gene sequence: CDR1 SEHNR, CDR2 FQNEAQ (reference sequence). This CDR3 is 14 amino acids long. Trimming at V came to 7 bases and at J to 8 bases, leaving 9 bases not matched to a gene. This CDR3 reads CASTQGREGYEQFF. CDR3 coding DNA: TGTGCCAGCACCCAAGGGCGGGAGGGCTATGAGCAGTTCTTC.

The rearrangement joins TRBV24-1 to TRBJ2-7, with 10 positions matching TRBD2. With 3 bases clipped from V and 6 bases from J, the junction kept 22 bases outside the gene matches. Germline assignment: CDR1 KGHDR and CDR2 SFDVKD. The CDR3 loop spans 20 amino acids. CDR3 DNA sequence: TGTGCCACCAGTGATCCCCTTGAACTAGCGGGGAGTTTAATGGGAGGCGAGCAGTACTTC. Protein sequence: CATSDPLELAGSLMGGEQYF.

The genes are TRBV29-1 and TRBJ2-7, with D maybe TRBD1 (5 bases). Trimming removed 4 bases at V and 2 bases at J, with 15 bases between. The CDR3 is made up of 14 amino acids. CDR1 is SQVTM, CDR2 ANQGSEA, per germline. CDR3 DNA sequence: TGCAGCGTTGCACGTGGGGCGTCAACCTACGAGCAGTACTTC. Translating gives CSVARGASTYEQYF.

This chain uses TRBV13 with TRBJ2-7; D perhaps matches TRBD1 (5 bases). Germline-derived CDR1 and CDR2 are PRHDT and FYEKMQ (reference sequence). Trimming removed 3 bases from V and 0 bases from J, with 12 bases in between. The CDR3 loop spans 15 amino acids. CDR3 nucleotide sequence: TGTGCCAGCAGCTTCAGACAGCTTAGCTCCTACGAGCAGTACTTC. This translates into CASSFRQLSSYEQYF.

This clonotype was observed many times. The chain carries TRBV29-1 and TRBJ2-7, with D perhaps matching TRBD1 or TRBD2 (5 bases each). CDR1 and CDR2 from the germline V gene are SQVTM and ANQGSEA. The CDR3 totals 10 residues. V lost 4 bases and J lost 7, with 8 bases in between. CDR3 protein: CSVGGLEQYF. In DNA, the CDR3 is TGCAGCGTTGGGGGGTTAGAGCAGTACTTC.

This clonotype came up many times. This chain joins TRBV30 and TRBJ2-1, with 11 bases fitting TRBD2. The CDR3 has 15 amino acids. CDR1 GTSNPN and CDR2 SVGIG come from the germline V gene (reference sequence). V dropped 2 bases and J dropped 9; count of bases not matched to a gene: 9. CDR3 amino acids: CAWSLTSGRQTEQFF. The CDR3 DNA follows: TGTGCCTGGAGTCTAACTAGCGGGAGACAGACTGAGCAGTTCTTC. Combining the CDR3 with reference TRBV30 and TRBJ2-1 gives the whole variable domain SQTIHQWPATLVQPVGSPLSLECTVEGTSNPNLYWYRQAAGRGLQLLFYSVGIGQISSEVPQNLSASRPQDRQFILSSKKLLLSDSGFYLCAWSLTSGRQTEQFFGPGTRLTVL.

The V call is TRBV15, the J call TRBJ2-7, with D uncertain. Trimming removed 8 bases at V and 3 bases at J, with 14 bases between. Germline CDR1 LNHNV, CDR2 YYDKDF (reference sequence). The CDR3 extends over 13 amino acids. In nucleotides, the CDR3 is TGTGCCACCGCAAAAACCCAGGACTACGAGCAGTACTTC. It codes for CATAKTQDYEQYF. Based on the CDR3 plus reference TRBV15 and TRBJ2-7, the full variable domain is DAMVIQNPRYQVTQFGKPVTLSCSQTLNHNVMYWYQQKSSQAPKLLFHYYDKDFNNEADTPDNFQSRRPNTSFCFLDIRSPGLGDTAMYLCATAKTQDYEQYFGPGTRLTVT.

This clonotype occurred many times. The chain joins TRBV24-1 to TRBJ1-4; D is perhaps TRBD1 (5 bases). The CDR3 is 14 residues long. V lost 4 bases, J lost 10 bases, and 15 bases lay in between. CDR1 and CDR2 from the germline V gene are KGHDR and SFDVKD. CDR3 region: CATSERGGGGKLFF. The DNA of the CDR3 is TGTGCCACCAGTGAACGGGGGGGAGGAGGAAAACTGTTTTTT.

The V gene is TRBV13, the J gene TRBJ1-2; possibly TRBD1 for D (6 bases). Germline CDR1 is PRHDT and CDR2 is FYEKMQ (reference sequence). CDR3 size: 16 residues. Trimming stripped 2 bases from V and 0 bases from J, with 13 bases between. CDR3 in amino acids: CASSLYRRGPNYGYTF. In nucleotides, the CDR3 is TGTGCCAGCAGCTTATACCGCAGGGGCCCTAACTATGGCTACACCTTC.

This clonotype was seen at least ten times. The rearrangement joins TRBV12-3 or TRBV12-4 to TRBJ2-5; D unresolved. V was pared by 3 bases and J by 5 bases, with 13 bases between. This CDR3 region has 14 residues. The chain's CDR3 is CASSLQPLRETQYF. In nucleotides, the CDR3 is TGTGCCAGCAGTTTGCAGCCCCTCCGGGAGACCCAGTACTTC.

The rearrangement joins TRBV27 to TRBJ2-6, with D uncertain. The CDR3 spans 16 residues. Germline values: CDR1 MNHEY, CDR2 SMNVEV (reference sequence). V lost 6 bases and J lost 1, with 13 bases in between. The CDR3 sequence is CASRRGQSSGANVLTF. DNA for the CDR3: TGTGCCAGCAGGAGAGGTCAAAGTTCTGGGGCCAACGTCCTGACTTTC.

The chain joins TRBV4-2 to TRBJ2-5; perhaps TRBD2 as D (5 bases). The CDR3 contains 15 residues. From germline, CDR1 is LGHNA and CDR2 YNFKEQ. Between the trimmed V and J ends, which lost 0 bases and 7 bases, there was a span of 15 bases. The CDR3 sequence: CASSQDRAYAGTQYF. The CDR3 coding sequence is TGTGCCAGCAGCCAAGATAGGGCTTACGCGGGGACCCAGTACTTC.

There are a few counts of this clonotype. The chain is built from TRBV20-1 and TRBJ2-5, with 7 bases fitting TRBD2. From germline, CDR1 is DFQATT and CDR2 SNEGSKA (reference sequence). The CDR3 loop spans 14 amino acids. After removal of 2 bases from V and 4 bases from J, the junction contained 7 bases not matched to a gene. The CDR3 nucleotides read TGCAGTGCTAGACCGCGGGGAGGGGTAGAGACCCAGTACTTC. This sequence encodes CSARPRGGVETQYF.

This clonotype was counted many times. The chain combines TRBV12-3 or TRBV12-4 with TRBJ1-1; TRBD1 is a possible D gene (5 bases). Trimming removed 6 bases at V and 0 bases at J, with 8 bases between. The CDR3 consists of 13 residues. CDR3 nucleotide sequence: TGTGCCAGCAGACTAGGGGTGAACACTGAAGCTTTCTTT. Protein: CASRLGVNTEAFF.

This clonotype occurred many times. This sequence joins TRBV2 and TRBJ2-7, with TRBD2 matching over 11 bases. CDR1 and CDR2 from the germline V gene are SNHLY and FYNNEI. V dropped 4 bases and J dropped 4; count of bases not matched to a gene: 12. CDR3 length: 17 amino acids. In nucleotides, the CDR3 is TGTGCCAGCAGTGGCTACGTTACTAGCGGGAGTAGGTACGAGCAGTACTTC. The encoded protein is CASSGYVTSGSRYEQYF.

The table lists this clonotype with many counts. The chain recombines TRBV7-3 with TRBJ2-5; possible D gene TRBD1, 6 bases. V was trimmed by 6 bases and J by 4 bases, leaving 15 bases between them. Germline CDR1 and CDR2: SGHTA and FQGTGA. The CDR3 has 14 amino acids. CDR3 in amino acids: CASSSQGISETQYF. The CDR3 nucleotides are TGTGCCAGCAGTTCCCAGGGGATTTCAGAGACCCAGTACTTC.

This clonotype was picked up a small number of times. The chain combines TRBV20-1 with TRBJ2-1, with 8 nucleotides matching TRBD2. The germline V gene encodes CDR1 DFQATT and CDR2 SNEGSKA (reference sequence). The V and J ends lost 3 bases and 4 bases, in that order; junction bases with no gene match: 8. This CDR3 contains 15 residues. The CDR3 coding sequence is TGCAGTGCTAGTGTAGCGGGAAACCCTTACAATGAGCAGTTCTTC. Translated, it gives CSASVAGNPYNEQFF.

This clonotype was counted many times. The chain joins TRBV20-1 to TRBJ2-7; D is uncertain. Germline V CDR1 and CDR2: DFQATT, SNEGSKA (reference sequence). The germline V and J ends were trimmed by 6 bases and 2 bases, with 17 bases remaining between them. This CDR3 spans 14 amino acids. This CDR3 is CSALGSEFTYEQYF. The DNA of the CDR3 is TGCAGTGCCCTAGGTTCGGAATTCACCTACGAGCAGTACTTC.

This clonotype was counted only a few times. The chain's CDR3 is CASSREGWNIQYF. In nucleotides, the CDR3 is TGTGCCAGTAGTAGGGAGGGGTGGAACATTCAGTACTTC. The rearrangement joins TRBV19 to TRBJ2-4, with TRBD2 matching 7 bases. The CDR3 contains 13 residues. Germline CDR1 reads LNHDA; CDR2 reads SQIVND (reference sequence). Germline trimming cut 4 bases from V and 7 bases from J; bases unmatched to any gene: 4.

This clonotype was found a few times. The V and J genes are TRBV24-1 and TRBJ2-1; 8 nucleotides agree with TRBD2. The V gene's germline CDR1 is KGHDR and CDR2 SFDVKD. CDR3 length: 16 residues. Trimming removed 2 bases from V and 5 bases from J; junction bases left unmatched: 7. The CDR3 DNA follows: TGTGCCACCAGTGATTCGGTACTAGCGGCGAACAATGAGCAGTTCTTC. It specifies CATSDSVLAANNEQFF.

CDR3 sequence: CASSFGGRDEQYF. As DNA, the CDR3 is TGTGCCAGCAGTTTCGGGGGCCGGGACGAGCAGTACTTC. The chain links TRBV12-3 or TRBV12-4 to TRBJ2-7; the D gene could be TRBD1 or TRBD2 (6 bases each). With 3 bases removed from V and 5 bases from J, the gap between germline ends came to 11 bases. The CDR3 loop spans 13 amino acids.

This clonotype was seen at least ten times. This chain joins TRBV12-3 or TRBV12-4 and TRBJ2-1; unclear D gene. This CDR3 is 11 amino acids long. Trimming took 7 bases from V and 3 from J, leaving 4 bases between them. The CDR3 DNA follows: TGTGCCAGCAAAGACTACAATGAGCAGTTCTTC. Translating it yields CASKDYNEQFF.

J is TRBJ2-1 and V is TRBV7-2, with 9 nucleotides matching TRBD1. The CDR3 spans 15 residues. The germline V gene encodes CDR1 SGHTA and CDR2 FQGNSA. V lost 5 bases, J lost 3 bases, and 5 bases stayed unmatched. CDR3 sequence reads: CASSVDRGFYNEQFF. CDR3 in DNA: TGTGCCAGCAGCGTGGACAGGGGATTCTACAATGAGCAGTTCTTC.